The 19 T cell receptor beta chains below were found in one sample sequenced in a study of T cells after yellow fever vaccination. TCRdb reprocessed the 5' RACE reads via MiXCR and lists one record per CDR3 protein. This sample has some 300,000 distinct CDR3 sequences, with 8.5% to 10% found just once. Source: CD4+ T cells sorted from PBMCs, taken 5 days after the yellow fever booster vaccination. These receptors all come from a man between 18 and 35 years old who received the YFV17D yellow fever vaccine.

In its sample, this clonotype was seen a few times. The genes are TRBV6-2 or TRBV6-3 and TRBJ2-7; D gene ambiguous. Germline assignment: CDR1 MNHEY and CDR2 SVGEGT. This CDR3 contains 12 residues. Trimming removed 2 bases from V and 2 bases from J, with 4 bases in between. DNA of the CDR3: TGTGCCAGCAGTTACGCGGCCTACGAGCAGTACTTC. Translating it yields CASSYAAYEQYF.

The gene calls are TRBV5-1 and TRBJ1-6, with 10 bases fitting TRBD1. Trimming took 4 bases from V and 10 from J; bases not matched to a gene: 14. CDR1 is SGHRS and CDR2 is YFSETQ in the germline V gene. The CDR3 length is 17 residues. As DNA, the CDR3 is TGCGCCAGCAGCCGGCCGGGACAGGGGAACGAGAGGTCACCCCTCCACTTT. Translation: CASSRPGQGNERSPLHF.

The sample holds a few counts of this clonotype. The chain employs TRBV7-2 and TRBJ1-2; no clear D gene. The germline V gene has CDR1 SGHTA and CDR2 FQGNSA. CDR3 length equals 12 residues. V shed 3 bases and J shed 8 bases, with 10 bases lying between them. CDR3 nucleotide sequence: TGTGCCAGCAGCTTCAGGCGGGGAGGCTACACCTTC. This codes for CASSFRRGGYTF.

This clonotype was found a few times. The chain carries TRBV6-2 or TRBV6-3 and TRBJ1-1; TRBD1 matches at 7 bases. The CDR3 length is 11 residues. CDR1 is MNHEY, CDR2 SVGEGT, per germline. V lost 7 bases and J lost 6; bases outside the gene matches: 2. The DNA for the CDR3 is TGTGCCAGCAACCAGGGGGCTGAAGCTTTCTTT. Residues: CASNQGAEAFF.

CDR3 sequence reads: CASSNTRDSHTDTQYF. CDR3 nucleotides: TGTGCCAGCAGTAACACCAGGGACAGCCACACAGATACGCAGTATTTT. The rearrangement joins TRBV6-5 to TRBJ2-3; 7 bases match TRBD1. Germline assignment: CDR1 MNHEY and CDR2 SVGAGI. After removal of 5 bases from V and 2 bases from J, the junction contained 10 bases not matched to a gene. The CDR3 spans 16 residues.

In this sample, this clonotype turned up many times. The rearrangement links TRBV5-1 to TRBJ1-6; D ambiguous. The CDR3 has 14 residues. Germline CDR1 is SGHRS and CDR2 is YFSETQ. The V end lost 4 bases, the J end lost 5 bases, and 10 bases lay between the germline ends. The CDR3 here is CASSGRSDNSPLHF. The CDR3 region has the DNA TGCGCCAGCAGCGGGAGGAGTGATAATTCACCCCTCCACTTT.

This clonotype was detected only a few times. The rearrangement joins TRBV7-2 to TRBJ2-1, with 7 positions matching TRBD1. The germline CDR1 and CDR2 sequences are SGHTA and FQGNSA. The CDR3 totals 15 residues. The V segment lost 5 bases and the J segment 4 bases; nucleotides outside the gene matches: 8. The CDR3 spells CASSIDRDRYNEQFF. Written as DNA, the CDR3 is TGTGCCAGCAGCATCGACAGGGACCGATACAATGAGCAGTTCTTC. Looking up the rest from reference TRBV7-2 and TRBJ2-1 gives the full variable domain: GAGVSQSPSNKVTEKGKDVELRCDPISGHTALYWYRQSLGQGLEFLIYFQGNSAPDKSGLPSDRFSAERTGGSVSTLTIQRTQQEDSAVYLCASSIDRDRYNEQFFGPGTRLTVL.

This clonotype was seen ten or more times. The CDR3 DNA follows: TGTGCCAGCAGTCCCAGGACCTTTCGGGGCTCCTACAATGAGCAGTTCTTC. The encoded protein is CASSPRTFRGSYNEQFF. The chain carries TRBV12-3 or TRBV12-4 and TRBJ2-1; maybe TRBD2 (5 bases). V was trimmed by 5 bases and J by 0 bases, leaving 17 bases between them. The CDR3 runs 17 residues.

V is TRBV20-1 and J is TRBJ2-7; D may be TRBD1 or TRBD2 (6 bases each). CDR1 DFQATT and CDR2 SNEGSKA come from the germline V gene (reference sequence). Trimming left V 2 bases short and J 0 bases short, with 11 bases between. This CDR3 is 14 amino acids long. CDR3 amino acids: CSARSGGRSYEQYF. CDR3 coding DNA: TGCAGTGCTAGATCTGGGGGGCGCTCCTACGAGCAGTACTTC.

A few counts support this clonotype. The chain couples TRBV7-8 to TRBJ1-4; D is ambiguous. The V gene's germline CDR1 is SGHVS and CDR2 FQNEAQ. The CDR3 has 14 residues. The V end was cut by 4 bases, the J end by 6 bases, with 12 bases between. The CDR3 sequence: CASSSQIADEKLFF. CDR3 coding DNA: TGTGCCAGCAGCTCGCAGATCGCGGATGAAAAACTGTTTTTT.

In this sample, this clonotype turned up a few times. The genes are TRBV6-2 or TRBV6-3 and TRBJ2-3; 9 positions agree with TRBD2. V was clipped by 8 bases and J by 2 bases; unmatched bases: 8. The length of the CDR3 is 15 residues. CDR1 and CDR2 from the germline V gene are MNHEY and SVGEGT. CDR3 residues: CASFRSGSPTDTQYF. CDR3 nucleotides: TGTGCCAGCTTTCGTAGCGGGAGCCCCACAGATACGCAGTATTTT.

The chain uses TRBV2 and TRBJ2-1, with a possible D match to TRBD2 (5 bases). V shed 5 bases and J shed 5 bases, with 19 bases lying between them. The CDR3 length is 16 residues. Germline loops: CDR1 SNHLY, CDR2 FYNNEI. CDR3 DNA: TGTGCCAGCAGTTCACGCTCCACCGCCGGGGACAATGAGCAGTTCTTC. Protein sequence: CASSSRSTAGDNEQFF.

The sample holds a few counts of this clonotype. The chain joins TRBV5-6 to TRBJ1-1, with D possibly TRBD1 on 5 matching bases. V was clipped by 0 bases and J by 10 bases, with 10 bases between them. This CDR3 comprises 12 residues. Germline V gene data show CDR1 as SGHDT and CDR2 as YYEEEE. This chain's CDR3 is CASSLAGVRAFF. In nucleotides, the CDR3 is TGTGCCAGCAGCTTGGCGGGGGTGCGAGCTTTCTTT.

This clonotype was found a few times. V and J are TRBV10-3 and TRBJ1-1; the D is unclear. CDR1 and CDR2 (germline): ENHRY, SYGVKD. This CDR3 has 11 residues. The ends were cut back, 4 bases at V and 5 bases at J, with 5 bases in the middle. This CDR3 is CAISGVTEAFF. CDR3 nucleotides: TGTGCCATCAGTGGGGTAACTGAAGCTTTCTTT.

The sample holds a few counts of this clonotype. This chain connects TRBV7-8 to TRBJ1-5; D is unresolved. The ends were cut back, 5 bases at V and 4 bases at J, with 6 bases in the middle. Per the germline V gene, CDR1 is SGHVS and CDR2 is FQNEAQ. This CDR3 contains 12 residues. The CDR3 sequence is CASSGWNQPQHF. In DNA form, the CDR3 reads TGTGCCAGCAGCGGGTGGAATCAGCCCCAGCATTTT.

The rearrangement joins TRBV20-1 to TRBJ1-2; 8 nucleotides line up with TRBD1. Germline CDR1 is DFQATT and CDR2 is SNEGSKA (reference sequence). V lost 5 bases and J lost 8; bases outside the gene matches: 4. The CDR3 loop spans 11 amino acids. CDR3 sequence (DNA): TGCAGTGCTTTTGACAGGGGAGGCTACACCTTC. This encodes CSAFDRGGYTF.

This clonotype was counted many times. The genes are TRBV18 and TRBJ2-5; the D gene is possibly TRBD2 (6 bases). There are 14 residues in the CDR3. The V gene lost 6 bases and the J gene lost 5 bases, with 16 bases spanning the gap. Germline V lookup: CDR1 KGHSH, CDR2 LQKENI. The CDR3: CASSRQGGVETQYF. The CDR3 DNA is TGTGCCAGCTCCCGCCAGGGAGGAGTTGAGACCCAGTACTTC.

The gene calls are TRBV5-4 and TRBJ2-4; D may be TRBD2 (5 bases). The germline V gene has CDR1 SGHNT and CDR2 YYREEE (reference sequence). The CDR3 length is 15 residues. V was shortened by 9 bases and J by 0 bases, with 16 bases between the two germline ends. The CDR3 here is CATTHSRGAKNIQYF. The CDR3, as DNA: TGTGCCACGACCCACTCACGGGGAGCCAAAAACATTCAGTACTTC.

This clonotype was seen ten or more times. The chain combines TRBV18 with TRBJ1-4; the D gene is possibly TRBD1 (5 bases). V was shortened by 2 bases and J by 7 bases, with 11 bases between the two germline ends. The germline V gene encodes CDR1 KGHSH and CDR2 LQKENI. The CDR3 loop spans 14 amino acids. The CDR3 here is CASSPNQGLEKLFF. In DNA form, the CDR3 reads TGTGCCAGCTCACCAAACCAGGGACTTGAAAAACTGTTTTTT.